The entry that follows covers one T cell receptor beta chain sequence. TCR beta CDR3 regions were amplified from RNA. HTBI primers were the set used in a first-round RT-PCR of the TCR CDR3. MiXCR, run by TCRdb on the multiplex PCR reads, gives a single entry per CDR3 protein. The table has around 290,000 distinct CDR3 sequences, roughly an eighth seen once. The sample comes from a study of T cells in Graves' hyperthyroidism and ophthalmopathy. The junction had 5 bases not matched to a gene; V was cut back by 5 bases and J by 5 bases. CDR1 and CDR2 (germline): SGHTA, FQGNSA. The length of the CDR3 is 15 residues.

The V gene is TRBV7-2, the J gene TRBJ2-2; 10 bases are shared with TRBD2. The TCR originated in a middle-aged woman with Graves' hyperthyroidism. Sequencing input: blood. For the CDR3, the DNA is TGTGCCAGCAGCCAGACTAGCGGGCTTACCGGGGAGCTGTTTTTT. This sequence encodes CASSQTSGLTGELFF. The full variable domain, with the rest looked up from reference TRBV7-2 and TRBJ2-2, is GAGVSQSPSNKVTEKGKDVELRCDPISGHTALYWYRQSLGQGLEFLIYFQGNSAPDKSGLPSDRFSAERTGGSVSTLTIQRTQQEDSAVYLCASSQTSGLTGELFFGEGSRLTVL.